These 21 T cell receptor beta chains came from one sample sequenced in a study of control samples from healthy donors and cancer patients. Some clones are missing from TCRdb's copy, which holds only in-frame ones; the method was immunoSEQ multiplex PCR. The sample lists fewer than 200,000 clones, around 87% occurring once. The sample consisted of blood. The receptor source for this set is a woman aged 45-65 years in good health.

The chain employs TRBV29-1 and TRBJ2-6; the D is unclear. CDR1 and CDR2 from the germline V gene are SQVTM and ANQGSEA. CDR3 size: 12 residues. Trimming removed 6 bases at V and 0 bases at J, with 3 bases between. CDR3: CSVDSGANVLTF. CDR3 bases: TGCAGCGTGGACTCTGGGGCCAACGTCCTGACTTTC.

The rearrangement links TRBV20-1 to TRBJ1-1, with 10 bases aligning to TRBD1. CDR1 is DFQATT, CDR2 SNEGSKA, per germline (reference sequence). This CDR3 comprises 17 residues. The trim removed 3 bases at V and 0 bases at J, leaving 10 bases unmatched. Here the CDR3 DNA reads TGCAGTGCTAGTTATAGCTACGGGACAGGGGTGAACACTGAAGCTTTCTTT. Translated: CSASYSYGTGVNTEAFF.

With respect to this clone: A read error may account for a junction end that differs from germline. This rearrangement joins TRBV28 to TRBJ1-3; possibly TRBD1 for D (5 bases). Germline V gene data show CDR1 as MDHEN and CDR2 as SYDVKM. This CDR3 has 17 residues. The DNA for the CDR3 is TGTGCCAGCAGTTCAACCTGGGACGGGAGCTCTGGAAACACCGTATATTTT. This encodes CASSSTWDGSSGNTVYF.

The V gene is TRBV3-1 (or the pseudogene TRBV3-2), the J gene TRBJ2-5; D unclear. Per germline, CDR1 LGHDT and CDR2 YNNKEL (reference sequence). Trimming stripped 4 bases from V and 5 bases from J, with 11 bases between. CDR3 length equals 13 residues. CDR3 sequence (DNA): TGTGCCAGCAGCCTTGAGTCCCGGGAGACCCAGTACTTC. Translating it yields CASSLESRETQYF.

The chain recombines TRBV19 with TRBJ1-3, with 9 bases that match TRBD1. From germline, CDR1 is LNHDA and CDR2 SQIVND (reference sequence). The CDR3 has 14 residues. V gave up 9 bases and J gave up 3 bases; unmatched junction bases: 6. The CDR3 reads CASEQGANGNTIYF. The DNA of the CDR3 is TGTGCCAGCGAACAGGGGGCTAATGGAAACACCATATATTTT.

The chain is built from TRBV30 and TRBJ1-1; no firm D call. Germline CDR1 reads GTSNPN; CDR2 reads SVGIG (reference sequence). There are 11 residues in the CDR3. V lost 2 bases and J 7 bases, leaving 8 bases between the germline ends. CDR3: CAWSLSFEAFF. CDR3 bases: TGTGCCTGGAGTCTCTCATTTGAAGCTTTCTTT.

CDR3 nucleotide sequence: TGTGCCAGCAGCTTAGCAACAGGGACTAATGAAAAACTGTTTTTT. It encodes CASSLATGTNEKLFF. V gene TRBV7-9 combines with J gene TRBJ1-4; D is perhaps TRBD1 (6 bases). The V end lost 0 bases, the J end lost 2 bases, and 7 bases lay between the germline ends. CDR3 length equals 15 residues. Germline-derived CDR1 and CDR2 are SEHNR and FQNEAQ (reference sequence).

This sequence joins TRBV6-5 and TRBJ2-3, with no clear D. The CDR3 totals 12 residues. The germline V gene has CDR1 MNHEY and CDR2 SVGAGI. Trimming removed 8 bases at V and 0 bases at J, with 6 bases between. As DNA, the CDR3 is TGTGCCAGCCAGCACAGCACAGATACGCAGTATTTT. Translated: CASQHSTDTQYF.

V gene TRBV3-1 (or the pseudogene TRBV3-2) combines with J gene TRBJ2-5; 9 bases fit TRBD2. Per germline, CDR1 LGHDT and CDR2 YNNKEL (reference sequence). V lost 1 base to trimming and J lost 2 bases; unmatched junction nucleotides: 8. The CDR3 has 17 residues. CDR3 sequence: CASSQVFLAGSQETQYF. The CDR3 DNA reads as TGTGCCAGCAGCCAAGTGTTTCTAGCGGGATCTCAAGAGACCCAGTACTTC.

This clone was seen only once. The CDR3 coding sequence is TGTGCAAGTCGCTCCGACAGGAAGGGCTATGGCTACACCTTC. This sequence encodes CASRSDRKGYGYTF. The chain is built from TRBV12-2 and TRBJ1-2; whether TRBD1, the table's D call, matches the DNA was not checked. TRBV12-2 is an annotated pseudogene. CDR3 length equals 14 residues.

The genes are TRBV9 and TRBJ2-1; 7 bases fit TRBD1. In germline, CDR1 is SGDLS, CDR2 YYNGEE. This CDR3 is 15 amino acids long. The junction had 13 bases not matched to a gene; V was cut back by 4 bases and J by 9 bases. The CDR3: CASSKDRPGLGEQFF. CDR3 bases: TGTGCCAGCAGCAAGGACAGGCCAGGTTTAGGTGAGCAGTTCTTC.

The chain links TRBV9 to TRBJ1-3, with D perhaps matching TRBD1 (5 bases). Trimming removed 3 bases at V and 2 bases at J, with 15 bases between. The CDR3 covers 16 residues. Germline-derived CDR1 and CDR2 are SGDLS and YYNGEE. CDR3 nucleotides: TGTGCCAGCAGCGCCGGGACCCCTGGCCCTGGAAACACCATATATTTT. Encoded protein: CASSAGTPGPGNTIYF.

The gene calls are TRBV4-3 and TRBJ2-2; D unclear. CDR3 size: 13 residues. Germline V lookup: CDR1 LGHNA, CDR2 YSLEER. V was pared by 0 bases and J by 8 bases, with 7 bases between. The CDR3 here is CASSQDLRGELFF. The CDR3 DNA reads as TGCGCCAGCAGCCAAGATCTGCGAGGGGAGCTGTTTTTT.

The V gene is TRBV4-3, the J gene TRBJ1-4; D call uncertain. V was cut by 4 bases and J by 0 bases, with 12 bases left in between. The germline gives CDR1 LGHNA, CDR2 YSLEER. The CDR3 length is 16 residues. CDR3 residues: CASSPHDHATNEKLFF. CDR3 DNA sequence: TGCGCCAGCAGCCCCCACGACCATGCAACTAATGAAAAACTGTTTTTT.

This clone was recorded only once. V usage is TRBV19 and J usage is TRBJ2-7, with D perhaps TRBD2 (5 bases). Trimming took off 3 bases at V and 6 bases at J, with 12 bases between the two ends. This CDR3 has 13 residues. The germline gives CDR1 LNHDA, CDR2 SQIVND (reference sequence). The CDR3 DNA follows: TGTGCCAGTAGTATGCGCGAGGGCTTCGAGCAGTACTTC. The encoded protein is CASSMREGFEQYF.

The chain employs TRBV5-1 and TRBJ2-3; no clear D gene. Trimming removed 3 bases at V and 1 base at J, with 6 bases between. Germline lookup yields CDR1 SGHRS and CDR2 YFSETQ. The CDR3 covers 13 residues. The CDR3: CASSYVGTDTQYF. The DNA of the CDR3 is TGCGCCAGCAGCTACGTGGGCACAGATACGCAGTATTTT.

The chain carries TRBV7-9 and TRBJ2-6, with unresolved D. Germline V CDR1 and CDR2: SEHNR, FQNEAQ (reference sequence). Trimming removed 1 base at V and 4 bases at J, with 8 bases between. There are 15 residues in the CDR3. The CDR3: CASSLGNIGANVLTF. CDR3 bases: TGTGCCAGCAGCTTAGGGAACATCGGGGCCAACGTCCTGACTTTC.

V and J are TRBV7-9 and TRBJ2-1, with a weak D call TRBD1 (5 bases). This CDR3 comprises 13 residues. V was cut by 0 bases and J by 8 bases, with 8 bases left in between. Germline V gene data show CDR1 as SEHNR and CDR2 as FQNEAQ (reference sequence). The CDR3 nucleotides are TGTGCCAGCAGCTTAGCAGGGGCCGATGAGCAGTTCTTC. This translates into CASSLAGADEQFF.

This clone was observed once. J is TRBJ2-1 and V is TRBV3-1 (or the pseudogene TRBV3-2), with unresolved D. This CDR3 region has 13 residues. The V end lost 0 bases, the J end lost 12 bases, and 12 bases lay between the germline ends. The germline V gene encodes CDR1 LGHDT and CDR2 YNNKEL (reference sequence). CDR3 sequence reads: CASSQDLPSGQFF. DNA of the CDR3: TGTGCCAGCAGCCAAGATCTGCCCTCGGGGCAGTTCTTC.

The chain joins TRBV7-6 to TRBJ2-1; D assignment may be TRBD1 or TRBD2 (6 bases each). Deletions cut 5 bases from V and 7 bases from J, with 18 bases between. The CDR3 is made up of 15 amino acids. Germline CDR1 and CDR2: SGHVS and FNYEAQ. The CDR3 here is CASSLEAGGKNEQFF. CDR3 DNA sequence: TGTGCCAGCAGCCTCGAGGCCGGGGGCAAGAATGAGCAGTTCTTC.

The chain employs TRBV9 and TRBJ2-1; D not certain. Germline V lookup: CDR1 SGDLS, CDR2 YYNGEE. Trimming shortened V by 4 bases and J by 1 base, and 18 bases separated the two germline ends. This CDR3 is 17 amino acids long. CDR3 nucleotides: TGTGCCAGCAGCCGGACCCCTGAGGTTGGGTCCTACAATGAGCAGTTCTTC. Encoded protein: CASSRTPEVGSYNEQFF.